Following are 29 T cell receptor beta chains from one sample sequenced in a study of cytomegalovirus exposure and HLA in healthy donors. The PCR contained 60 Vbeta and 13 Jbeta primers. The repertoire was sequenced with immunoSEQ multiplex PCR; TCRdb's copy has only in-frame clones and lacks some. The sample has around 150,000 clones; the top ten hold about 2%. Sequencing used PBMCs. Receptors were obtained from a man aged 25 to 40 in good health and CMV-seronegative.

The genes are TRBV19 and TRBJ2-6; TRBD1 might be the D (6 bases). The V gene's germline CDR1 is LNHDA and CDR2 SQIVND (reference sequence). This CDR3 is 18 amino acids long. With 5 bases removed from V and 2 bases from J, the gap between germline ends came to 19 bases. The CDR3 protein is CASSPLQGISTGANVLTF. The DNA of the CDR3 is TGTGCCAGTAGTCCGCTACAGGGAATCAGTACTGGGGCCAACGTCCTGACTTTC.

V is TRBV7-2 and J is TRBJ2-5; TRBD2 matches 7 bases. The junction had 14 bases not matched to a gene; V was cut back by 3 bases and J by 7 bases. The CDR3 runs 16 residues. Per germline, CDR1 SGHTA and CDR2 FQGNSA. The CDR3 protein is CASSFSASGRGLTQYF. The CDR3, as DNA: TGTGCCAGCAGCTTCTCGGCTAGCGGCCGAGGGCTGACCCAGTACTTC.

The chain joins TRBV29-1 to TRBJ1-2; 8 positions agree with TRBD1. This CDR3 is built from 15 residues. Germline trimming cut 6 bases from V and 1 base from J; bases unmatched to any gene: 10. From germline, CDR1 is SQVTM and CDR2 ANQGSEA. The CDR3 protein is CSVESDRGINYGYTF. The CDR3 nucleotides read TGCAGCGTCGAAAGCGACAGGGGTATTAACTATGGCTACACCTTC.

V is TRBV15 and J is TRBJ2-3; 7 nucleotides align to TRBD2. Germline loops: CDR1 LNHNV, CDR2 YYDKDF (reference sequence). V was pared by 0 bases and J by 1 base, with 7 bases of the junction left unmatched. The CDR3 consists of 17 residues. As DNA, the CDR3 is TGTGCCACCAGCAGAGATCTTAGCGGGCCCCGCACAGATACGCAGTATTTT. It translates to CATSRDLSGPRTDTQYF.

The V and J genes are TRBV29-1 and TRBJ2-7; 9 bases map to TRBD2. This CDR3 spans 13 amino acids. The ends lost 4 bases at V and 2 bases at J; junction bases unmatched: 3. CDR1 SQVTM and CDR2 ANQGSEA come from the germline V gene. DNA for the CDR3: TGCAGCGTTGGGCTAGCGGGACCCTACGAGCAGTACTTC. Translating it yields CSVGLAGPYEQYF.

This chain connects TRBV14 to TRBJ2-7, with D hard to call. Germline V lookup: CDR1 SGHDN, CDR2 FVKESK. V lost 4 bases and J 3 bases, leaving 19 bases between the germline ends. This CDR3 region has 16 residues. CDR3 DNA sequence: TGTGCCAGCAGCCTCGCTGGAGCGTACCCCCGCTACGAGCAGTACTTC. This encodes CASSLAGAYPRYEQYF.

V and J are TRBV5-6 and TRBJ1-5, with 9 bases fitting TRBD1. The J segment lost 4 bases and the V segment lost 4 bases, leaving 3 bases of the junction unmatched. The CDR3 extends over 14 amino acids. The germline V gene encodes CDR1 SGHDT and CDR2 YYEEEE. The CDR3 sequence is CASSVGTGNQPQHF. CDR3 DNA sequence: TGTGCCAGCAGCGTCGGGACAGGGAATCAGCCCCAGCATTTT.

This chain links TRBV18 with TRBJ2-6; a weak D match, TRBD1 (6 bases). The CDR3 is 16 residues long. The germline gives CDR1 KGHSH, CDR2 LQKENI. The germline V and J ends were trimmed by 2 bases and 5 bases, with 13 bases remaining between them. The CDR3 DNA reads as TGTGCCAGCTCACCAACAGGGTTTATTAGGGCCAACGTCCTGACTTTC. Translated: CASSPTGFIRANVLTF.

The rearrangement joins TRBV30 to TRBJ1-3; D uncertain. Germline CDR1 and CDR2: GTSNPN and SVGIG (reference sequence). The CDR3 covers 15 residues. V was clipped by 3 bases and J by 0 bases, with 12 bases between them. In DNA form, the CDR3 reads TGTGCCTGGAGCCCAAATACGAGCTCTGGAAACACCATATATTTT. It is translated as CAWSPNTSSGNTIYF.

V and J are TRBV6-4 and TRBJ1-5; 8 bases align to TRBD1. Germline-derived CDR1 and CDR2 are MRHNA and SNTAGT. Trimming at V came to 5 bases and at J to 7 bases, leaving 4 bases not matched to a gene. The CDR3 sequence is 13 residues long. The CDR3 DNA sequence: TGTGCCAGCAGTAGCACAGGGGGACAGCCCCAGCATTTT. Translation: CASSSTGGQPQHF.

Regarding this clone: The identical CDR3 is also encoded by other nucleotide sequences in the sample. The rearrangement links TRBV5-4 to TRBJ2-7; 7 bases are a match to TRBD1. CDR1 SGHNT and CDR2 YYREEE come from the germline V gene (reference sequence). Trimming removed 2 bases from V and 3 bases from J; junction bases left unmatched: 2. CDR3 length: 13 residues. CDR3 sequence reads: CASSLRTGYEQYF. The CDR3 DNA is TGTGCCAGCAGCTTAAGGACAGGCTACGAGCAGTACTTC.

V is TRBV6-6 and J is TRBJ2-7; D is uncertain. V was clipped by 8 bases and J by 2 bases, with 13 bases between them. This CDR3 comprises 13 residues. Germline loops: CDR1 MNHNY, CDR2 SVGAGI (reference sequence). CDR3: CASAVAETYEQYF. In DNA form, the CDR3 reads TGTGCCAGCGCGGTAGCCGAGACCTACGAGCAGTACTTC.

The gene calls are TRBV11-2 and TRBJ2-1; 7 bases map to TRBD2. Germline V gene sequence: CDR1 SGHAT, CDR2 FQNNGV. This CDR3 is 17 amino acids long. V was pared by 5 bases and J by 9 bases, with 19 bases of the junction left unmatched. CDR3 in amino acids: CASSAISRRELQSEQFF. In nucleotides, the CDR3 is TGTGCCAGCAGCGCAATCTCAAGGCGGGAGCTCCAAAGTGAGCAGTTCTTC.

V gene TRBV6-1 combines with J gene TRBJ2-5; 10 nucleotides match TRBD2. Trimming removed 7 bases from V and 4 bases from J; junction bases left unmatched: 9. This CDR3 is built from 15 residues. CDR1 MNHNS and CDR2 SASEGT come from the germline V gene. In nucleotides, the CDR3 is TGTGCCAGCACCCGACTAGCGGGTGGGGGAGAGACCCAGTACTTC. Its protein is CASTRLAGGGETQYF.

The chain employs TRBV25-1 and TRBJ2-7; tentatively, D is TRBD2 (6 bases). Germline CDR1 reads MGHDK; CDR2 reads SYGVNS. This CDR3 is 14 amino acids long. Trimming stripped 4 bases from V and 4 bases from J, with 14 bases between. In DNA form, the CDR3 reads TGTGCCAGCAGTGTAGGTGCGGAGGGGTACGAGCAGTACTTC. Translation: CASSVGAEGYEQYF.

The rearrangement uses TRBV6-5 and TRBJ2-3, with D possibly matching TRBD2 (5 bases). CDR1 and CDR2 from the germline V gene are MNHEY and SVGAGI. CDR3 length: 15 amino acids. Trimming removed 0 bases at V and 6 bases at J, with 13 bases between. The chain's CDR3 is CASSYSWGVGDTQYF. For the CDR3, the DNA is TGTGCCAGCAGTTACTCGTGGGGAGTCGGGGATACGCAGTATTTT.

The chain uses TRBV21-1 and TRBJ2-2; TRBD1, the D gene given by the table, was not confirmed from the DNA. TRBV21-1 is a pseudogene locus. The CDR3 is made up of 16 amino acids. CDR3 protein: CASSLPSDQDTGELFF. In DNA form, the CDR3 reads TGTGCCAGCAGCCTCCCCTCTGACCAGGACACCGGGGAGCTGTTTTTT.

This sequence joins TRBV5-8 and TRBJ2-1; perhaps TRBD2 as D (6 bases). The CDR3 is made up of 17 amino acids. Germline V lookup: CDR1 SGHTS, CDR2 YDEGEE. V lost 2 bases, J lost 0 bases, and 15 bases lay in between. In DNA form, the CDR3 reads TGTGCCAGCAGCTTTCACGGGAGCGTGGACTCCTACAATGAGCAGTTCTTC. Protein: CASSFHGSVDSYNEQFF. Combining the CDR3 with reference TRBV5-8 and TRBJ2-1 gives the whole variable domain EAGVTQSPTHLIKTRGQQATLRCSPISGHTSVYWYQQALGLGLQFLLWYDEGEERNRGNFPPRFSGRQFPNYSSELNVNALELEDSALYLCASSFHGSVDSYNEQFFGPGTRLTVL.

The chain joins TRBV5-5 to TRBJ1-3; 7 bases are a match to TRBD1. Germline-derived CDR1 and CDR2 are SGHKS and YYEKEE (reference sequence). The CDR3 runs to 20 residues. The V and J ends lost 5 bases and 0 bases, in that order; junction bases with no gene match: 20. The chain's CDR3 is CASRPGQTLPADPSGNTIYF. The CDR3 DNA follows: TGTGCCAGCAGGCCGGGACAGACATTACCTGCCGACCCCTCTGGAAACACCATATATTTT. Variable domain in full (rest from reference TRBV5-5 and TRBJ1-3): DAGVTQSPTHLIKTRGQQVTLRCSPISGHKSVSWYQQVLGQGPQFIFQYYEKEERGRGNFPDRFSARQFPNYSSELNVNALLLGDSALYLCASRPGQTLPADPSGNTIYFGEGSWLTVV.

V usage is TRBV6-5 and J usage is TRBJ1-6; 7 nucleotides match TRBD1. There are 15 residues in the CDR3. Germline values: CDR1 MNHEY, CDR2 SVGAGI. V was clipped by 0 bases and J by 9 bases; unmatched bases: 5. The CDR3 bases are TGTGCCAGCAGTTACTCTGGGCAGGGGGGTTCACCCCTCCACTTT. Its translation is CASSYSGQGGSPLHF.

The chain employs TRBV19 and TRBJ1-5; weak D call: TRBD1 (5 bases). The V end was cut by 3 bases, the J end by 8 bases, with 20 bases between. Germline V CDR1 and CDR2: LNHDA, SQIVND (reference sequence). This CDR3 has 16 residues. The CDR3 nucleotides are TGTGCCAGTAGTATCGGTTTAGTGGCAGGGCCCAAGCCCCAGCATTTT. Its translation: CASSIGLVAGPKPQHF.

V is TRBV4-1 and J is TRBJ2-3; 9 bases are shared with TRBD2. This CDR3 region has 17 residues. Germline loops: CDR1 MGHRA, CDR2 YSYEKL. V shed 1 base, J shed 4 bases, and the junction held 9 bases outside the gene matches. CDR3 nucleotides: TGCGCCAGCAGCCAAGGCGTGGCTAGCGGGATTTCAGATACGCAGTATTTT. Its protein product is CASSQGVASGISDTQYF.

The chain is built from TRBV4-3 and TRBJ2-1, with 13 bases fitting TRBD2. Losses at the gene ends were 0 bases for V and 7 bases for J; bases not matched to a gene: 6. CDR1 and CDR2 from the germline V gene are LGHNA and YSLEER. The CDR3 is 17 amino acids. The CDR3 region has the DNA TGCGCCAGCAGCCAAGAACTAGGACTAGCGGGAGATAATGAGCAGTTCTTC. Amino acid sequence: CASSQELGLAGDNEQFF.

The CDR3 region has the DNA TGTGCCAGCAGTGAATACAATACGCAGTATTTT. It yields the protein CASSEYNTQYF. The J gene is TRBJ2-3, the V gene TRBV6-1; D call uncertain. This CDR3 region has 11 residues. Trimming took off 2 bases at V and 7 bases at J, with 4 bases between the two ends. Looked up from germline, CDR1 is MNHNS and CDR2 is SASEGT.

CDR3: CAWSVQGKAFF. The CDR3 DNA reads as TGTGCCTGGAGTGTACAGGGTAAGGCTTTCTTT. J is TRBJ1-1 and V is TRBV30, with a tentative D call TRBD1 (6 bases). The germline gives CDR1 GTSNPN, CDR2 SVGIG (reference sequence). The CDR3 covers 11 residues. V lost 0 bases, J lost 11 bases, and 10 bases lay in between.

This sequence joins TRBV7-7 and TRBJ1-1; 8 nucleotides line up with TRBD1. Germline loops: CDR1 SSHAT, CDR2 FNYEAQ (reference sequence). The CDR3 spans 13 residues. Trimming removed 4 bases from V and 4 bases from J; junction bases left unmatched: 2. The CDR3 reads CASSSDRGTEAFF. DNA of the CDR3: TGTGCCAGCAGCTCAGACAGGGGCACTGAAGCTTTCTTT.

This chain links TRBV11-2 with TRBJ1-1; no clear D gene. Trimming left V 1 base short and J 7 bases short, with 10 bases between. This CDR3 is built from 13 residues. Germline V lookup: CDR1 SGHAT, CDR2 FQNNGV. The CDR3 is CASSLGVGGEAFF. The CDR3 region has the DNA TGTGCCAGCAGCTTAGGGGTGGGAGGTGAAGCTTTCTTT.

The chain combines TRBV5-1 with TRBJ2-1; TRBD2 matches 7 bases. The CDR3 has 14 residues. Germline CDR1 is SGHRS and CDR2 is YFSETQ. V lost 4 bases to trimming and J lost 4 bases; unmatched junction nucleotides: 5. As DNA, the CDR3 is TGCGCCAGCAGCCCTGGGGGGGGGTACAATGAGCAGTTCTTC. Its protein is CASSPGGGYNEQFF.

The chain couples TRBV11-3 to TRBJ2-3, with D perhaps matching TRBD2 (6 bases). V lost 5 bases and J 4 bases, leaving 10 bases between the germline ends. There are 13 residues in the CDR3. The germline V gene encodes CDR1 SGHNT and CDR2 YENEEA. CDR3 region: CASSAEGPDTQYF. The CDR3 coding sequence is TGTGCCAGCAGCGCGGAGGGGCCAGATACGCAGTATTTT.